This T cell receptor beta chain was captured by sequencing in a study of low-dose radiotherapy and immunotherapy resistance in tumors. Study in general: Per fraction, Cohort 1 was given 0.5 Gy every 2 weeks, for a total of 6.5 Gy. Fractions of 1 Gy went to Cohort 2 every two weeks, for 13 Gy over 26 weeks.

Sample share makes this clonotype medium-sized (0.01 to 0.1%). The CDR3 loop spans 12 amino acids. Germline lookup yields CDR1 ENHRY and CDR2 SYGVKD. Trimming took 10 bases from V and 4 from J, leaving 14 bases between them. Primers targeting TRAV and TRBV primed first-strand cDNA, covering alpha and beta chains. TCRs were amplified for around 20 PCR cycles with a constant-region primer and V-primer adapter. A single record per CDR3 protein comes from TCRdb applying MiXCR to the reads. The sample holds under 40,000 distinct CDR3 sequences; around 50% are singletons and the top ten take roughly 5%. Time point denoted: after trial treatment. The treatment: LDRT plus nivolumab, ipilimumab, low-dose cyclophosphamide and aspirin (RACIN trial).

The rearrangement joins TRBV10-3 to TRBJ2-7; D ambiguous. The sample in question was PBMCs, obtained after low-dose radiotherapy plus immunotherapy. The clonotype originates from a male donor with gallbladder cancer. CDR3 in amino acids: CATEDRTYEQYF. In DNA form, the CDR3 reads TGTGCCACCGAGGACCGCACTTACGAGCAGTACTTC.